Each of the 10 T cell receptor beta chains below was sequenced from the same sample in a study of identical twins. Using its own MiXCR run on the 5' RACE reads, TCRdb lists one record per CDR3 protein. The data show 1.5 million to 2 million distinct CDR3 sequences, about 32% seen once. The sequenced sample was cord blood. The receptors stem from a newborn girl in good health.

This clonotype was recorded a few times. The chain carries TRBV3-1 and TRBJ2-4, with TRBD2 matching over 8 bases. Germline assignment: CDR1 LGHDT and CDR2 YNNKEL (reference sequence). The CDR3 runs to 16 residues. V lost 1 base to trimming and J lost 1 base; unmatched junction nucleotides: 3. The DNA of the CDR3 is TGTGCCAGCAGCCAAGGTAGCGGGATGGCCAAAAACATTCAGTACTTC. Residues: CASSQGSGMAKNIQYF.

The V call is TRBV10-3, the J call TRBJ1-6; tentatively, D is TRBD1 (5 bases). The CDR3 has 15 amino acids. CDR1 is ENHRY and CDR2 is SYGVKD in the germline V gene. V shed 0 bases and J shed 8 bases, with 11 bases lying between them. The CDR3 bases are TGTGCCATCAGTGAGTCGGGGGTCAAGGATTCACCCCTCCACTTT. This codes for CAISESGVKDSPLHF.

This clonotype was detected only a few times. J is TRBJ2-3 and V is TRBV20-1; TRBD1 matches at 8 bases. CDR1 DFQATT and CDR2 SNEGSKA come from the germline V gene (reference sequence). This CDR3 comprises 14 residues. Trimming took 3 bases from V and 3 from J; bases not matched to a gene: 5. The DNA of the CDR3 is TGCAGTGCTAGGGCTTGGGACAGGACAGATACGCAGTATTTT. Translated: CSARAWDRTDTQYF.

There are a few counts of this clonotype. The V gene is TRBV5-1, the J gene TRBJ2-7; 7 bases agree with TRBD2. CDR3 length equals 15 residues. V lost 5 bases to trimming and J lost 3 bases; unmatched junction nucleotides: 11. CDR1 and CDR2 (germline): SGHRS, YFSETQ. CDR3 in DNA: TGCGCCAGCAGATCGGACCCCAGCGGGAACTACGAGCAGTACTTC. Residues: CASRSDPSGNYEQYF. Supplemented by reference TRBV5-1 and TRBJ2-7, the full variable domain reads KAGVTQTPRYLIKTRGQQVTLSCSPISGHRSVSWYQQTPGQGLQFLFEYFSETQRNKGNFPGRFSGRQFSNSRSEMNVSTLELGDSALYLCASRSDPSGNYEQYFGPGTRLTVT.

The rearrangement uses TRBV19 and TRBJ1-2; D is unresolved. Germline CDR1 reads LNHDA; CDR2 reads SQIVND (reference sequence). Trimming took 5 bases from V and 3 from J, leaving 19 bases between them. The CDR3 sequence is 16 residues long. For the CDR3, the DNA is TGTGCCAGTAGTCCCAAGGACGTCCCCGGTTACTATGGCTACACCTTC. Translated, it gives CASSPKDVPGYYGYTF.

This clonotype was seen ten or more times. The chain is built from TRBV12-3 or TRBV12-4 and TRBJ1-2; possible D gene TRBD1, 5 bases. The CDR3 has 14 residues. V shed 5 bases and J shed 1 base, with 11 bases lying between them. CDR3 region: CASSTGLYNYGYTF. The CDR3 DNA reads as TGTGCCAGCAGTACGGGACTCTATAACTATGGCTACACCTTC.

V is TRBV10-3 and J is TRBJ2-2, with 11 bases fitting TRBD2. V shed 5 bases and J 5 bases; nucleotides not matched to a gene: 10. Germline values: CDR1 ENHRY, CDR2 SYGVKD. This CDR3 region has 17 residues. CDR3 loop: CAISSTSGSAFTGELFF. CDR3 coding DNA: TGTGCCATCAGTTCTACTAGCGGGAGCGCCTTTACCGGGGAGCTGTTTTTT.

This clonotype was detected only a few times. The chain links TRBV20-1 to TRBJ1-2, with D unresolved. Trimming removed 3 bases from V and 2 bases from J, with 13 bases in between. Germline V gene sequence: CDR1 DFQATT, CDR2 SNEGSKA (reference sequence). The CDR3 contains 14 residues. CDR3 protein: CSASREGINYGYTF. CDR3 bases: TGCAGTGCTAGCCGCGAGGGCATCAACTATGGCTACACCTTC.

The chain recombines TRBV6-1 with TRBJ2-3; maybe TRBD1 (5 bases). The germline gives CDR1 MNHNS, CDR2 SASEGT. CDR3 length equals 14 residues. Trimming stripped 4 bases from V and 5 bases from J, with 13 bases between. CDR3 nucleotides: TGTGCCAGCAGTGGCCAGGGTTCTGAAGATACGCAGTATTTT. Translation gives CASSGQGSEDTQYF.

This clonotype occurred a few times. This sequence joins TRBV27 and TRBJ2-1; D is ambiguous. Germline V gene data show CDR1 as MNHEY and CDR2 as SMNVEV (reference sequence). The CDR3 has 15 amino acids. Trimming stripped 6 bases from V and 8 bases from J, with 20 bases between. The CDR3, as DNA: TGTGCCAGCAGCTTCCGCTCAACTATTACGGATGAGCAGTTCTTC. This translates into CASSFRSTITDEQFF.